This TCR beta chain was identified in a study of post-analysis software for immune sequencing data. The CDR3 runs to 12 residues. Germline V gives CDR1 KGHSH, CDR2 LQKENI. The germline V and J ends were trimmed by 9 bases and 4 bases, with 13 bases remaining between them. This clonotype was observed a few times. The antigen remains undetermined. TCR beta libraries were prepared from cDNA with unique molecular identifiers. TCRdb redid the calling of the PCR reads with MiXCR, one entry per CDR3 protein. The sample yields under 900,000 distinct CDR3 sequences, roughly 58% seen once. The study, taken as a whole, reports: Included in a set of five TRBV segments more frequent in patients than controls were TRBV5-6, TRBV5-1 and TRBV20-1.

The sequence was collected from a girl aged 5-17 years with multiple sclerosis. The gene calls are TRBV18 and TRBJ2-7, with a possible D match to TRBD1 (6 bases). The sample comprised blood. The CDR3 bases are TGTGCCAGACTTCGACAGGTATACGAGCAGTACTTC. Its translation: CARLRQVYEQYF.